This T cell receptor beta chain was found in a study of blood T cell repertoires in COVID-19. Background on the study: Acute and convalescent COVID-19 samples came from the United States, Italy and Spain. PBMCs, B-cell-depleted T cells, or T cells were the source of the cDNA or gDNA that made up the material.

The V end lost 2 bases, the J end lost 5 bases, and 9 bases lay between the germline ends. CDR1 is MNHEY, CDR2 SVGAGI, per germline. The CDR3 has 13 amino acids. In the authors' methods: Reference gene primer amplification gave nucleated cell count estimates. The protocol was immunoSEQ multiplex PCR, while the TCRdb copy is restricted to in-frame clones and leaves out a portion. For V, J and clone size, that table is used; D and trimming come from the DNA. The sample has 150,000 to 200,000 clones, just under 85% seen once; the top ten hold about 20%. The receptor comes from a woman of 80 years or more with acute or convalescent COVID-19. The rearrangement uses TRBV6-5 and TRBJ1-1; D possibly corresponds to TRBD1 (5 bases). Sequencing input: peripheral blood. CDR3 loop: CASSYDGGTEAFF. CDR3 coding DNA: TGTGCCAGCAGTTACGACGGGGGGACTGAAGCTTTCTTT.